This entry concerns a single T cell receptor (beta chain). The antigen it recognizes is unknown. Base-call qualities are not available, and no considerably larger clone is one nucleotide away. V was cut back by 5 bases and J by 13 bases, leaving a gap of 20 bases between them. Taken from the germline V gene, the CDR1 and CDR2 loops are MGHRA and YSYEKL. The CDR3 measures 13 amino acids from cysteine to phenylalanine. Here the CDR3 DNA is all that survives: 39 bases in frame from base 1. The source of the sample is a study of shared clonotypes between healthy human individuals (dated by TCRdb to 2018 to 2021). Notes on the research overall: A couple of women and a few men aged 18 to 49 years were included in the cohort. Leukapheresis yielded between about 0.94 and 9.5 billion PBMCs per donor. For each donor, CD4 naive and CD4 memory were each given three plates, CD8 naive was given two plates, and CD8 memory was given one plate. Different laboratories and diverse techniques were used to prepare libraries and sequence TCR repertoires, to increase sequencing depth and limit assay-specific biases. Blood TCR repertoires of roughly 5 healthy adults were deeply sequenced to estimate repertoire size and the extent of clonotype sharing between individuals. Overall results and qualifications from the work: Sharing across several donors was observed for 4.5% to 6.5% of naive CD4, about 4% of naive CD8, roughly 2.4% of memory CD4, and less than 0.45% of memory CD8 clonotypes. Incomplete sequencing was indicated by rarefaction of sorted-subset datasets, despite the large sequencing depth. Naive subsets generally had larger estimated clonotype richness than memory subsets. Because the study included a small number of donors, the genetic and exposure-history diversity represented was limited. Compared with non-shared clonotypes, clonotypes shared by all four sorted-subset donors had higher generation probabilities. Pairwise subsampling indicated that sequencing depth was expected to affect the degree of clonotype sharing among donors. Sampling was limited to blood, and TCR repertoires in tissue likely differ from TCR repertoires in blood.

CD8 naive samples were CD45RO-negative cells positively selected for CCR7, giving a CD45RA+CCR7+ population that excluded TemRA cells. Healthy HIV-negative adults with no recently reported acute infections or vaccinations were included as donors. Only Caucasian adults living in Nashville, Tennessee, USA were represented among the donors. Blood was obtained by leukapheresis, after which PBMCs were separated by Ficoll-Histopaque density gradient centrifugation and cryopreserved in liquid nitrogen vapor phase. Analytical flow cytometry was used to check the purity and quantity of every magnetically sorted T cell population. From each sorted fraction, genomic DNA was isolated and quantified by UV absorbance on a Nanodrop 2000c. TCR CDR3 regions were amplified from genomic DNA by multiplex PCR using the deep immunoSEQ assay. Extracted genomic DNA from each cell subset was distributed evenly across all wells of several immunoSEQ 96-well plates, and each plate was treated as a replicate. For sorted subsets, approximately 210 ng genomic DNA, equal to tens of thousands of T cell genomes, was loaded into each replicate PCR. The purified libraries were quantified using a Qubit 3.0 fluorometer, sized with a Bioanalyzer 2100, and then quantified again using the KAPA Library Quantification kit. A separate single-read 150-cycle Illumina NextSeq 550 flow cell was used to sequence each immunoSEQ 96-well plate. In the original analysis: Because only junctional sequences without quality scores were contained in the immunoSEQ output, filtering matching that applied to full-length reads could not be performed. Sequences were annotated with PyIR, a Python wrapper for IgBLAST v1.9, and V/J genes and CDR3 were assigned using IMGT germline references. Reads were removed for weak V/J assignments (E-value above 1e-6), missing CDR3, stop codons, out-of-frame junctions, or ambiguous translated residues. V3J clonotypes were defined as sequences sharing an identical inferred V gene, J gene, and CDR3 amino acid sequence. The percentage overlap between two repertoires was calculated by dividing the number of shared unique clonotypes by the size of the smaller repertoire. Three approaches were used to assess repertoire richness: RTK rarefaction, the Chao1 estimator, and Recon v2.1 estimates of unobserved clonotypes. Generation probabilities were computed with OLGA for all TCRbeta clonotypes obtained by the gDNA method from a few donors. The table comes from immuneACCESS by way of TCRdb, which keeps in-frame sequences with V and J called. Part of the clones is missing from these tables; in studies checked, under half for an unresolved V gene and the rest for unknown reasons. V, J and clone size were drawn from that table, and D and trimming were deduced from the DNA. The sample yields roughly 850,000 clones; 96% were counted once. Of the sample, about 0.21% falls within the top ten clones.

Sequenced: naive CD8+ T cells sorted from blood. The cell subset or site label here, explained by the study, means: CD45RA+CCR7+. The rearrangement combines TRBV4-1 with TRBJ1-1; no D gene can be assigned with confidence. The clonotype was recovered from a man under 40 in good health. The DNA reads as follows: TGCGCCAGCAGCTTGACCGACCCCAGCGAGCATTTCTTT. This is translated as CASSLTDPSEHFF.